Listed here are 17 T cell receptor beta chains from one sample, sequenced in a study of CD4 T cells in relation to SARS-CoV-2 and coronaviruses. Assay: immunoSEQ multiplex PCR; the TCRdb copy retains only in-frame clones and omits some. Here the sample spans 30,000 to 45,000 clones, around 80% being singletons. Which antigens these TCRs recognize remains unknown. The sample was memory CD4+ T cells from PBMCs, cultured in vitro. Every receptor here comes from an adult with COVID-19.

The J gene is TRBJ2-1, the V gene TRBV4-2; TRBD2 matches at 13 bases. Trimming at V came to 4 bases and at J to 7 bases, leaving 10 bases not matched to a gene. The CDR3 has 17 amino acids. The germline gives CDR1 LGHNA, CDR2 YNFKEQ. In nucleotides, the CDR3 is TGTGCCAGCAGCCCCTATACTAGCGGGAGGGCTGGAAATGAGCAGTTCTTC. This translates into CASSPYTSGRAGNEQFF.

The chain is built from TRBV27 and TRBJ2-1; weak D call: TRBD1 (6 bases). Trimming stripped 5 bases from V and 9 bases from J, with 11 bases between. The CDR3 runs 12 residues. Germline CDR1 and CDR2: MNHEY and SMNVEV (reference sequence). In DNA form, the CDR3 reads TGTGCCAGCAGTCAGGGGCCGGGTGAGCAGTTCTTC. Translated, it gives CASSQGPGEQFF.

This chain links TRBV2 with TRBJ2-7, with D possibly matching TRBD2 (6 bases). In germline, CDR1 is SNHLY, CDR2 FYNNEI. The CDR3 runs to 12 residues. Trimming stripped 4 bases from V and 4 bases from J, with 8 bases between. The CDR3 loop is CASSGTKYEQYF. The CDR3 nucleotides read TGTGCCAGCAGTGGGACTAAGTACGAGCAGTACTTC.

The chain is built from TRBV24-1 and TRBJ1-2, with D perhaps matching TRBD1 (5 bases). Germline CDR1 KGHDR, CDR2 SFDVKD. This CDR3 region has 15 residues. With 5 bases removed from V and 1 base from J, the gap between germline ends came to 13 bases. Here the CDR3 reads CATSGHDGGNYGYTF. In DNA, the CDR3 is TGTGCCACCAGTGGTCATGACGGGGGTAACTATGGCTACACCTTC.

The chain uses TRBV4-2 and TRBJ2-6; possibly TRBD1 or TRBD2 for D (5 bases each). This CDR3 has 17 residues. Between the trimmed V and J ends, which lost 3 bases and 1 base, there was a span of 13 bases. Germline V gene lookup returns CDR1 LGHNA and CDR2 YNFKEQ. For the CDR3, the DNA is TGTGCCAGCAGCCAGGGGACGCCGCCGTCTGGGGCCAACGTCCTGACTTTC. Amino acid sequence: CASSQGTPPSGANVLTF.

This clone was observed once. The chain has TRBV5-6 and TRBJ2-7, with a tentative D call TRBD1 (6 bases). There are 17 residues in the CDR3. The ends were cut back, 5 bases at V and 1 base at J, with 22 bases in the middle. Germline assignment: CDR1 SGHDT and CDR2 YYEEEE. CDR3 bases: TGTGCCAGCAGACCAGGACAGCCCAATCTACGGTCCTACGAGCAGTACTTC. Protein sequence: CASRPGQPNLRSYEQYF.

On this clone: Because the CDR3's place on the DNA is in doubt, the DNA is left out and the CDR3 is given as listed by TCRdb. The chain uses TRBV27 and TRBJ1-2. Germline-derived CDR1 and CDR2 are MNHEY and SMNVEV (reference sequence). With termini counted, the CDR3 has 14 amino acids. CDR3 in amino acids: CASSSSAVSDGYTF.

The CDR3 sequence is CASSQDRDNQPQHF. The CDR3 nucleotides read TGTGCCAGTAGCCAAGACAGGGACAATCAGCCCCAGCATTTT. The chain uses TRBV19 and TRBJ1-5, with 7 bases matching TRBD1. V gave up 6 bases and J gave up 3 bases; unmatched junction bases: 5. Germline lookup yields CDR1 LNHDA and CDR2 SQIVND (reference sequence). The CDR3 is made up of 14 amino acids. The whole variable domain, remainder taken from reference TRBV19 and TRBJ1-5, is DGGITQSPKYLFRKEGQNVTLSCEQNLNHDAMYWYRQDPGQGLRLIYYSQIVNDFQKGDIAEGYSVSREKKESFPLTVTSAQKNPTAFYLCASSQDRDNQPQHFGDGTRLSIL.

Comment on this clone: An end of the junction differs from the germline gene, which may be a read error. The chain carries TRBV2 and TRBJ2-7, with a possible D match to TRBD1 (5 bases). Germline loops: CDR1 SNHLY, CDR2 FYNNEI. The CDR3 extends over 12 amino acids. CDR3 nucleotide sequence: TGTGCCAGCAGTGACGACAGACGAGAAGGGATCTTC. It is translated as CASSDDRREGIF.

The rearrangement uses TRBV6-5 and TRBJ1-4; no clear D gene. From germline, CDR1 is MNHEY and CDR2 SVGAGI. The germline V and J ends were trimmed by 7 bases and 0 bases, with 9 bases remaining between them. The CDR3 has 14 residues. CDR3 loop: CASNPSPTNEKLFF. CDR3 nucleotide sequence: TGTGCCAGCAACCCTAGCCCAACTAATGAAAAACTGTTTTTT.

The chain uses TRBV20-1 and TRBJ2-7; D is tentatively TRBD1 or TRBD2 (5 bases each). This CDR3 spans 13 amino acids. Trimming took off 3 bases at V and 3 bases at J, with 12 bases between the two ends. Germline CDR1 DFQATT, CDR2 SNEGSKA (reference sequence). CDR3 DNA: TGCAGTGCTAGTGATGGGGGTGACTACGAGCAGTACTTC. Residues: CSASDGGDYEQYF.

This chain connects TRBV4-2 to TRBJ1-4, with D uncertain. The V end lost 1 base, the J end lost 8 bases, and 11 bases lay between the germline ends. Germline V gene data show CDR1 as LGHNA and CDR2 as YNFKEQ. The CDR3 loop spans 14 amino acids. CDR3 protein: CASSQVREEEKLFF. The CDR3 DNA follows: TGTGCCAGCAGCCAAGTTCGCGAGGAAGAAAAACTGTTTTTT.

The J gene is TRBJ2-3, the V gene TRBV5-4; TRBD2 might be the D (6 bases). Looked up from germline, CDR1 is SGHNT and CDR2 is YYREEE (reference sequence). Trimming removed 5 bases at V and 2 bases at J, with 15 bases between. The CDR3 consists of 15 residues. Written as DNA, the CDR3 is TGTGCCAGCAGTACCCCGACTAGTTCCACAGATACGCAGTATTTT. This translates into CASSTPTSSTDTQYF.

This chain links TRBV7-8 with TRBJ2-3, with 8 bases fitting TRBD1. Germline values: CDR1 SGHVS, CDR2 FQNEAQ. The CDR3 has 15 amino acids. Unmatched junction bases numbered 2, after V lost 1 base and J lost 2 bases. Here the CDR3 DNA reads TGTGCCAGCAGCTTAGGGACAGGGATCACAGATACGCAGTATTTT. Translated, it gives CASSLGTGITDTQYF.

This clone was recorded once. CDR3 nucleotide sequence: TGTGCCAGCAGCTTCAGCCCGGAGACCCAGTACTTC. This sequence encodes CASSFSPETQYF. This chain links TRBV7-9 with TRBJ2-5; D gene uncertain. The CDR3 covers 12 residues. The V end lost 3 bases, the J end lost 5 bases, and 7 bases lay between the germline ends. The germline CDR1 and CDR2 sequences are SEHNR and FQNEAQ (reference sequence).

The chain employs TRBV18 and TRBJ2-7; TRBD1 is a possible D gene (6 bases). V shed 5 bases and J shed 3 bases, with 8 bases lying between them. The CDR3 loop spans 12 amino acids. CDR1 is KGHSH and CDR2 is LQKENI in the germline V gene. The DNA for the CDR3 is TGTGCCAGCTCAAAAGGGGGCTACGAGCAGTACTTC. Translated, it gives CASSKGGYEQYF.

V usage is TRBV28 and J usage is TRBJ1-5; D is ambiguous. Trimming cost V 4 bases and J 4 bases, with 5 bases left between them. Germline V CDR1 and CDR2: MDHEN, SYDVKM. CDR3 length: 12 residues. This CDR3 reads CASSSHNQPQHF. The CDR3 DNA follows: TGTGCCAGCAGTTCGCATAATCAGCCCCAGCATTTT. The entire variable domain, with the rest obtained from reference TRBV28 and TRBJ1-5, is as follows: DVKVTQSSRYLVKRTGEKVFLECVQDMDHENMFWYRQDPGLGLRLIYFSYDVKMKEKGDIPEGYSVSREKKERFSLILESASTNQTSMYLCASSSHNQPQHFGDGTRLSIL.